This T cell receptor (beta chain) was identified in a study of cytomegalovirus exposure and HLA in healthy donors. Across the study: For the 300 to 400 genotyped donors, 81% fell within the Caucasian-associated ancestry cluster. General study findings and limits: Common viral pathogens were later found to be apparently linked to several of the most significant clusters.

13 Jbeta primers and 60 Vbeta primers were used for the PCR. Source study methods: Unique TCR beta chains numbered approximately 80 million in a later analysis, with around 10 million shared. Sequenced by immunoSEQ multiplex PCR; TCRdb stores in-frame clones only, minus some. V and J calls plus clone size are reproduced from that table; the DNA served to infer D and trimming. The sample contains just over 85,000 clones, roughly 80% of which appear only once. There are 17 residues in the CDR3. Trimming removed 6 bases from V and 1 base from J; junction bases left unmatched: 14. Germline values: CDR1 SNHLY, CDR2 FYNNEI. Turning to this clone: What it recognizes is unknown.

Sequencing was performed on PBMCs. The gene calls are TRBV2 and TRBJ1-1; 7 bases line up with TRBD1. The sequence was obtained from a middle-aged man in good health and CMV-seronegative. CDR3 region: CASRGFLRTGRNTEAFF. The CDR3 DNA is TGTGCCAGCAGGGGCTTTCTCCGGACAGGAAGGAACACTGAAGCTTTCTTT.